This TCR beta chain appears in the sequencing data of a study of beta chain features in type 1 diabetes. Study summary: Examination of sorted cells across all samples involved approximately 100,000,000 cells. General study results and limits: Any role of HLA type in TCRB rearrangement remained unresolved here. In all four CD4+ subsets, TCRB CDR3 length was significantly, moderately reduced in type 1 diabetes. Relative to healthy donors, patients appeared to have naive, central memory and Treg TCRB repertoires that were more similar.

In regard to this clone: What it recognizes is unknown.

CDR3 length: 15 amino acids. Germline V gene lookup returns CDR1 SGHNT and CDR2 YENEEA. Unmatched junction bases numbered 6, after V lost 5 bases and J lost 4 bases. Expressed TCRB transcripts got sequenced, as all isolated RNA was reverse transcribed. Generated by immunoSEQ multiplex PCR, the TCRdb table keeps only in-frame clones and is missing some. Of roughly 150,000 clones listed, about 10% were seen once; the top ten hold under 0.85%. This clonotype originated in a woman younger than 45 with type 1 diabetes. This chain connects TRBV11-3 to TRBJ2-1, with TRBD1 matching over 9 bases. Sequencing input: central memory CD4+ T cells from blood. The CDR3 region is CASSPRGTGYNEQFF. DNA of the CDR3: TGTGCCAGCAGCCCTAGGGGGACAGGGTACAATGAGCAGTTCTTC.